A single sample gave rise to the 28 T cell receptor beta chains below, sequenced in a study of blood T cell repertoires in COVID-19 (dated by TCRdb to the early 2020s). To prepare the library, the immunoSEQ multiplex PCR assay was applied. Here the immuneACCESS table is served through TCRdb, limited to in-frame sequences with V and J called. Missing clones are a known gap in these copies; in checked studies unresolved V genes cover under half, and the rest lacks a known reason. Here the sample has 260,000 or so clones; around 82% occur a single time. 4.5% to 7% of the sample comes from the top ten. The sample consisted of peripheral blood. Every receptor here comes from an elderly man with acute or convalescent COVID-19.

V is TRBV7-9 and J is TRBJ2-5; possibly TRBD2 for D (6 bases). From germline, CDR1 is SEHNR and CDR2 FQNEAQ (reference sequence). V gave up 1 base and J gave up 5 bases, with 8 bases separating them. The CDR3 is 13 amino acids. The CDR3 region is CASSLEGRETQYF. CDR3 bases: TGTGCCAGCAGCTTAGAGGGGAGGGAGACCCAGTACTTC.

The chain recombines TRBV5-1 with TRBJ1-2; 7 bases agree with TRBD1. The CDR3 loop spans 12 amino acids. Germline CDR1 SGHRS, CDR2 YFSETQ. V shed 3 bases, J shed 6 bases, and the junction held 2 bases outside the gene matches. CDR3 bases: TGCGCCAGCAGCTCGGACAGGCATGGCTACACCTTC. Its protein product is CASSSDRHGYTF.

This clone was picked up many times. The chain recombines TRBV9 with TRBJ2-7; 7 bases match TRBD1. Germline-derived CDR1 and CDR2 are SGDLS and YYNGEE. This CDR3 contains 13 residues. The V and J ends lost 4 bases and 6 bases, in that order; junction bases with no gene match: 7. CDR3 sequence: CASSLNGQAEQYF. The DNA for the CDR3 is TGTGCCAGCAGCTTAAACGGACAGGCCGAGCAGTACTTC.

The genes are TRBV5-1 and TRBJ1-1; D is unresolved. Trimming stripped 2 bases from V and 4 bases from J, with 6 bases between. This CDR3 comprises 12 residues. Germline CDR1 reads SGHRS; CDR2 reads YFSETQ. CDR3 amino acids: CASSFSGTEAFF. DNA for the CDR3: TGCGCCAGCAGCTTTTCGGGCACTGAAGCTTTCTTT.

The chain is built from TRBV15 and TRBJ2-7; D may be TRBD1 (6 bases). The V and J ends lost 0 bases and 5 bases respectively, with 14 bases between them. The germline CDR1 and CDR2 sequences are LNHNV and YYDKDF (reference sequence). The CDR3 has 15 amino acids. The DNA for the CDR3 is TGTGCCACCAGCAGAGATACGGCCAGGGGCGACGAGCAGTACTTC. Encoded protein: CATSRDTARGDEQYF.

The genes are TRBV24-1 and TRBJ2-2; 7 bases align to TRBD2. J was trimmed by 1 base and V by 1 base; bases with no gene match: 5. Germline CDR1 KGHDR, CDR2 SFDVKD. The CDR3 is 17 amino acids. The CDR3 DNA reads as TGTGCCACCAGTGATTTTTTAGGGAGGGGGAACACCGGGGAGCTGTTTTTT. Translating it yields CATSDFLGRGNTGELFF.

This clone showed up just once. The chain links TRBV7-9 to TRBJ2-1; 8 nucleotides line up with TRBD2. The CDR3 is 18 amino acids. V gave up 4 bases and J gave up 0 bases; unmatched junction bases: 11. Germline V gene data show CDR1 as SEHNR and CDR2 as FQNEAQ (reference sequence). This CDR3 reads CASSWQNLAGPSYNEQFF. The CDR3 DNA follows: TGTGCCAGCAGCTGGCAGAACTTAGCGGGACCCTCCTACAATGAGCAGTTCTTC.

V usage is TRBV7-3 and J usage is TRBJ2-1; 13 bases map to TRBD2. The junction had 26 bases not matched to a gene; V was cut back by 4 bases and J by 8 bases. The CDR3 consists of 22 residues. Germline V CDR1 and CDR2: SGHTA, FQGTGA. CDR3 coding DNA: TGTGCCAGCAGCTCCGCCGCGTTGGGACCGGGACTAGCGGGATCTAAGTTTTATGAGCAGTTCTTC. Amino acids: CASSSAALGPGLAGSKFYEQFF.

The chain links TRBV18 to TRBJ1-1, with TRBD1 matching 12 bases. This CDR3 region has 13 residues. Germline values: CDR1 KGHSH, CDR2 LQKENI. V was clipped by 2 bases and J by 11 bases; unmatched bases: 3. This chain's CDR3 is CASSPGDRGQAFF. The CDR3 DNA follows: TGTGCCAGCTCACCAGGGGACAGGGGGCAGGCTTTCTTT.

The V call is TRBV3-1 (or the pseudogene TRBV3-2), the J call TRBJ1-6; TRBD1 matches at 11 bases. Germline-derived CDR1 and CDR2 are LGHDT and YNNKEL (reference sequence). CDR3 length: 18 amino acids. Trimming removed 1 base from V and 10 bases from J; junction bases left unmatched: 12. The CDR3 protein is CASSQVAPGTGGRSPLHF. CDR3 nucleotide sequence: TGTGCCAGCAGCCAAGTGGCCCCCGGGACAGGGGGAAGATCACCCCTCCACTTT.

The chain has TRBV6-5 and TRBJ2-5; 8 bases fit TRBD2. The CDR3 consists of 13 residues. In germline, CDR1 is MNHEY, CDR2 SVGAGI. V gave up 7 bases and J gave up 4 bases; unmatched junction bases: 5. Here the CDR3 DNA reads TGTGCCAGCATGATACTAGCGGCAGAGACCCAGTACTTC. Translating it yields CASMILAAETQYF.

The V gene is TRBV7-2, the J gene TRBJ2-1, with D possibly matching TRBD2 (7 bases). V lost 5 bases, J lost 6 bases, and 23 bases lay in between. Germline CDR1 SGHTA, CDR2 FQGNSA. The CDR3 is 17 residues long. The CDR3 loop reads CASSHGRGATGANEQFF. CDR3 coding DNA: TGTGCCAGCAGCCACGGACGGGGGGCAACCGGGGCCAATGAGCAGTTCTTC.

The V and J genes are TRBV5-1 and TRBJ1-2; TRBD1 matches 10 bases. The CDR3 length is 18 residues. The trim removed 0 bases at V and 7 bases at J, leaving 15 bases unmatched. The germline CDR1 and CDR2 sequences are SGHRS and YFSETQ. The chain's CDR3 is CASSLVGDPGQGQRGYTF. CDR3 coding DNA: TGCGCCAGCAGCTTGGTGGGGGACCCGGGACAGGGGCAACGTGGCTACACCTTC. The full variable domain, with the rest looked up from reference TRBV5-1 and TRBJ1-2, is KAGVTQTPRYLIKTRGQQVTLSCSPISGHRSVSWYQQTPGQGLQFLFEYFSETQRNKGNFPGRFSGRQFSNSRSEMNVSTLELGDSALYLCASSLVGDPGQGQRGYTFGSGTRLTVV.

This chain uses TRBV3-1 (or the pseudogene TRBV3-2) with TRBJ1-1; D is uncertain. The length of the CDR3 is 12 residues. V lost 1 base and J lost 5, with 5 bases in between. The germline V gene has CDR1 LGHDT and CDR2 YNNKEL (reference sequence). The CDR3 loop reads CASSQGATEAFF. The CDR3 DNA reads as TGTGCCAGCAGCCAAGGGGCTACTGAAGCTTTCTTT.

V is TRBV28 and J is TRBJ1-1; D is undetermined. Trimming removed 5 bases from V and 1 base from J, with 14 bases in between. CDR3 length: 15 amino acids. From germline, CDR1 is MDHEN and CDR2 SYDVKM. The CDR3 DNA sequence: TGTGCCAGCAGTGCGCGTGGAGGGAAGAACACTGAAGCTTTCTTT. This codes for CASSARGGKNTEAFF.

The V and J genes are TRBV29-1 and TRBJ2-5; the D gene is possibly TRBD2 (5 bases). CDR3 length: 13 residues. Deletions cut 3 bases from V and 6 bases from J, with 14 bases between. Germline V CDR1 and CDR2: SQVTM, ANQGSEA. The CDR3 loop is CSVDGTIGKTQYF. The CDR3 bases are TGCAGCGTTGACGGCACCATCGGGAAGACCCAGTACTTC.

The chain employs TRBV5-5 and TRBJ2-1, with 12 bases matching TRBD2. The V gene's germline CDR1 is SGHKS and CDR2 YYEKEE (reference sequence). V shed 0 bases and J 7 bases; nucleotides not matched to a gene: 5. The CDR3 has 16 residues. The CDR3 nucleotides are TGTGCCAGCAGCTTGGTTGAACTAGCGGGGGGAAATGAGCAGTTCTTC. It yields the protein CASSLVELAGGNEQFF.

This chain links TRBV2 with TRBJ1-5, with D perhaps TRBD1 (6 bases). The CDR3 covers 13 residues. Germline CDR1 SNHLY, CDR2 FYNNEI. The V and J ends lost 6 bases and 5 bases respectively, with 11 bases between them. CDR3 sequence: CASSRDNDQPQHF. The CDR3 nucleotides are TGTGCCAGCAGCCGGGACAACGATCAGCCCCAGCATTTT.

This clone showed up just a few times. The V call is TRBV5-8, the J call TRBJ2-1, with D possibly TRBD2 on 6 matching bases. The V gene lost 4 bases and the J gene lost 8 bases, with 19 bases spanning the gap. CDR1 and CDR2 from the germline V gene are SGHTS and YDEGEE. CDR3 length: 15 amino acids. DNA of the CDR3: TGTGCCAGCAGCCCCTTAAGGGCGGGAAGGGATGAGCAGTTCTTC. Amino acids: CASSPLRAGRDEQFF.

This clone was counted once. Other DNA sequences from this sample encode an identical CDR3 as well. The chain links TRBV9 to TRBJ2-1, with 7 bases lining up with TRBD2. Unmatched junction bases numbered 4, after V lost 0 bases and J lost 4 bases. The CDR3 has 15 amino acids. Germline V gene sequence: CDR1 SGDLS, CDR2 YYNGEE. The chain's CDR3 is CASSVGPSGYNEQFF. CDR3 DNA sequence: TGTGCCAGCAGCGTAGGGCCTAGCGGTTACAATGAGCAGTTCTTC.

The rearrangement links TRBV27 to TRBJ1-2, with a possible D match to TRBD1 (6 bases). Deletions cut 5 bases from V and 10 bases from J, with 17 bases between. This CDR3 is built from 13 residues. Germline CDR1 and CDR2: MNHEY and SMNVEV (reference sequence). CDR3 protein: CASSRRDTDFYTF. In nucleotides, the CDR3 is TGTGCCAGCAGTCGTCGGGACACCGACTTCTACACCTTC.

V is TRBV27 and J is TRBJ1-2; tentative D call: TRBD1 (6 bases). The CDR3 is 14 residues long. V shed 6 bases and J shed 3 bases, with 14 bases lying between them. Germline V gives CDR1 MNHEY, CDR2 SMNVEV (reference sequence). CDR3 sequence (DNA): TGTGCCAGCAGCTCGGGGGGGGGCGACTATGGCTACACCTTC. Residues: CASSSGGGDYGYTF.

This clone was observed many times. The CDR3 spells CASSRWQAGQPQHF. The CDR3 DNA follows: TGTGCCAGCAGCAGGTGGCAGGCTGGTCAGCCCCAGCATTTT. The chain joins TRBV28 to TRBJ1-5; D remains unclear. V was pared by 6 bases and J by 6 bases, with 15 bases between. Germline CDR1 and CDR2: MDHEN and SYDVKM. CDR3 size: 14 residues.

The chain links TRBV18 to TRBJ1-5; D gene uncertain. Germline V lookup: CDR1 KGHSH, CDR2 LQKENI. The CDR3 contains 13 residues. Between the trimmed V and J ends, which lost 4 bases and 5 bases, there was a span of 9 bases. The CDR3 nucleotides read TGTGCCAGCTCACGACACAGTGATCAGCCCCAGCATTTT. Protein sequence: CASSRHSDQPQHF.

The rearrangement joins TRBV3-1 (or the pseudogene TRBV3-2) to TRBJ1-2; D may be TRBD1 (6 bases). This CDR3 has 19 residues. Germline CDR1 LGHDT, CDR2 YNNKEL (reference sequence). Trimming pared 0 bases from V and 5 bases from J, leaving 25 bases between. CDR3 protein: CASSQELQGFIGGKYGYTF. The CDR3 DNA follows: TGTGCCAGCAGCCAAGAACTACAGGGCTTTATTGGTGGAAAGTATGGCTACACCTTC.

The J gene is TRBJ2-3, the V gene TRBV19; D is unresolved. CDR3 size: 14 residues. The V end lost 0 bases, the J end lost 7 bases, and 11 bases lay between the germline ends. Germline CDR1 is LNHDA and CDR2 is SQIVND (reference sequence). The CDR3 is CASSIDKYSNTQYF. Written as DNA, the CDR3 is TGTGCCAGTAGTATAGACAAGTACAGTAATACGCAGTATTTT.

The chain combines TRBV3-1 (or the pseudogene TRBV3-2) with TRBJ2-7; 12 nucleotides line up with TRBD2. Germline V gives CDR1 LGHDT, CDR2 YNNKEL (reference sequence). The CDR3 totals 16 residues. The V and J ends lost 1 base and 2 bases, in that order; junction bases with no gene match: 3. The CDR3 nucleotides read TGTGCCAGCAGCCAAGGACTAGCGGGAGTCCCCTACGAGCAGTACTTC. Protein product: CASSQGLAGVPYEQYF.

The chain couples TRBV7-3 to TRBJ2-2; D may be TRBD2 (6 bases). The V and J ends lost 1 base and 6 bases respectively, with 9 bases between them. Germline values: CDR1 SGHTA, CDR2 FQGTGA. This CDR3 region has 14 residues. The CDR3 loop is CASSLSGIAGELFF. The CDR3 DNA reads as TGTGCCAGCAGCTTAAGCGGGATTGCCGGGGAGCTGTTTTTT. Using reference TRBV7-3 and TRBJ2-2 for the parts outside the CDR3, the full variable domain is GAGVSQTPSNKVTEKGKYVELRCDPISGHTALYWYRQSLGQGPEFLIYFQGTGAADDSGLPNDRFFAVRPEGSVSTLKIQRTERGDSAVYLCASSLSGIAGELFFGEGSRLTVL.